Listed here is a single T cell receptor beta chain. The sample is drawn from a study of blood T cell repertoires in COVID-19. With V trimmed by 0 bases and J by 4 bases, 9 bases remained unmatched. This CDR3 is built from 16 residues. In germline, CDR1 is MGHRA, CDR2 YSYEKL. Assay used: immunoSEQ multiplex PCR; TCRdb lists only in-frame clones, some missing. The sample has about 36,000 clones; roughly 87% are singletons. J is TRBJ2-7 and V is TRBV4-1; 7 positions match TRBD1. The sequence came from a man aged 55-75 years with acute or convalescent COVID-19. The material sequenced was peripheral blood. CDR3 sequence: CASSQDRGQRRYEQYF. Here the CDR3 DNA reads TGCGCCAGCAGCCAAGATAGGGGACAGCGGCGTTACGAGCAGTACTTC.